The 14 T cell receptor beta chains given below trace back to one sample, sequenced in a study of cytomegalovirus exposure and HLA in healthy donors. The PCR had 60 Vbeta and 13 Jbeta primers. Clones were read by immunoSEQ multiplex PCR, and TCRdb kept only the in-frame ones, dropping some. The table lists roughly 100,000 clones, about four fifths of them singletons. The sequenced sample consisted of PBMCs. The source is a human donor in good health.

The V gene is TRBV7-6, the J gene TRBJ2-7; 9 nucleotides line up with TRBD2. The CDR3 is 15 amino acids. CDR1 is SGHVS, CDR2 FNYEAQ, per germline. Trimming cost V 5 bases and J 2 bases; bases outside gene matches: 7. The CDR3 nucleotides are TGTGCCAGCAGCCTCGGGCGGGGGGGACCCTACGAGCAGTACTTC. Amino acids: CASSLGRGGPYEQYF.

The chain joins TRBV6-4 to TRBJ1-2; D is possibly TRBD1 (5 bases). Trimming removed 3 bases from V and 7 bases from J, with 12 bases in between. The CDR3 spans 13 residues. CDR1 MRHNA and CDR2 SNTAGT come from the germline V gene. The chain's CDR3 is CASSERQGTGYTF. In DNA form, the CDR3 reads TGTGCCAGCAGTGAAAGGCAGGGAACTGGCTACACCTTC.

The chain has TRBV4-2 and TRBJ2-2; 7 bases match TRBD2. After removal of 0 bases from V and 5 bases from J, the junction contained 6 bases not matched to a gene. The CDR3 is 16 residues long. Germline V CDR1 and CDR2: LGHNA, YNFKEQ. The CDR3 DNA reads as TGTGCCAGCAGCCAAGAAGCGGGACTGCATACCGGGGAGCTGTTTTTT. Translating it yields CASSQEAGLHTGELFF.

This chain connects TRBV30 to TRBJ2-5; weak D call: TRBD1 (6 bases). TRBJ2-7 matches the DNA end more closely, so the J call is doubtful. Germline loops: CDR1 GTSNPN, CDR2 SVGIG (reference sequence). The CDR3 sequence is 16 residues long. This CDR3 is CAWRGQWGKGNYEQYF. Here the CDR3 DNA reads TGTGCCTGGAGAGGACAGTGGGGCAAGGGAAACTACGAGCAGTACTTC.

The chain employs TRBV5-4 and TRBJ1-3; D is uncertain. Germline V gene sequence: CDR1 SGHNT, CDR2 YYREEE (reference sequence). V was clipped by 2 bases and J by 4 bases, with 7 bases between them. This CDR3 spans 13 amino acids. CDR3 amino acids: CASSFSSGNTIYF. CDR3 DNA: TGTGCCAGCAGCTTCTCTTCCGGAAACACCATATATTTT. Together with reference TRBV5-4 and TRBJ1-3, the CDR3 gives the full variable domain: ETGVTQSPTHLIKTRGQQVTLRCSSQSGHNTVSWYQQALGQGPQFIFQYYREEENGRGNFPPRFSGLQFPNYSSELNVNALELDDSALYLCASSFSSGNTIYFGEGSWLTVV.

CDR3 in DNA: TGTGCCAGCAGCTTAATAGCTGGTGAGCAGTTCTTC. This translates into CASSLIAGEQFF. The rearrangement links TRBV7-2 to TRBJ2-1, with no clear D. V lost 2 bases, J lost 9 bases, and 8 bases lay in between. From germline, CDR1 is SGHTA and CDR2 FQGNSA. The CDR3 is 12 amino acids.

The CDR3 sequence is CASSETPGLAGVRNEQFF. The CDR3 region has the DNA TGTGCCAGCAGTGAGACCCCGGGACTAGCGGGAGTAAGGAATGAGCAGTTCTTC. The chain couples TRBV25-1 to TRBJ2-1, with 14 positions matching TRBD2. The germline gives CDR1 MGHDK, CDR2 SYGVNS. The CDR3 runs to 18 residues. V lost 3 bases and J lost 7; bases outside the gene matches: 11.

The V and J genes are TRBV15 and TRBJ1-4; D remains unclear. V shed 0 bases and J shed 1 base, with 6 bases lying between them. Germline lookup yields CDR1 LNHNV and CDR2 YYDKDF (reference sequence). There are 15 residues in the CDR3. CDR3 loop: CATSRDTVTNEKLFF. Here the CDR3 DNA reads TGTGCCACCAGCAGAGATACAGTAACTAATGAAAAACTGTTTTTT.

The chain is built from TRBV5-1 and TRBJ2-5, with 11 bases lining up with TRBD2. From germline, CDR1 is SGHRS and CDR2 YFSETQ. CDR3 size: 15 residues. V lost 3 bases, J lost 7 bases, and 8 bases stayed unmatched. CDR3 DNA sequence: TGCGCCAGCAGCTCACAGACTAGCGGGGAAGGGACCCAGTACTTC. Translating gives CASSSQTSGEGTQYF.

This clone occurred a few times. This sequence joins TRBV28 and TRBJ2-7; the match to TRBD2 covers 8 bases. CDR1 is MDHEN, CDR2 SYDVKM, per germline. CDR3 size: 15 residues. V was clipped by 7 bases and J by 6 bases; unmatched bases: 14. CDR3 coding DNA: TGTGCCAGCAAAGAACAGGCGGGAGGCTCCAGCGAGCAGTACTTC. Translated: CASKEQAGGSSEQYF.

The J gene is TRBJ2-2, the V gene TRBV4-3; 11 nucleotides line up with TRBD2. CDR3 size: 16 residues. V was pared by 3 bases and J by 5 bases, with 5 bases of the junction left unmatched. Germline assignment: CDR1 LGHNA and CDR2 YSLEER. CDR3 residues: CASSQTSGVRTGELFF. For the CDR3, the DNA is TGCGCCAGCAGCCAGACTAGCGGGGTCAGAACCGGGGAGCTGTTTTTT.

This rearrangement joins TRBV18 to TRBJ1-5; the match to TRBD1 covers 8 bases. Per germline, CDR1 KGHSH and CDR2 LQKENI. With 2 bases clipped from V and 6 bases from J, the junction kept 3 bases outside the gene matches. This CDR3 region has 14 residues. In nucleotides, the CDR3 is TGTGCCAGCTCACCAGGACAGGGCGCTCAGCCCCAGCATTTT. Protein: CASSPGQGAQPQHF.

The rearrangement uses TRBV9 and TRBJ1-2; TRBD1 matches at 7 bases. Losses at the gene ends were 3 bases for V and 0 bases for J; bases not matched to a gene: 5. This CDR3 contains 15 residues. Germline V gene sequence: CDR1 SGDLS, CDR2 YYNGEE. Written as DNA, the CDR3 is TGTGCCAGCAGCGCTCGGACAGGTACTAACTATGGCTACACCTTC. Translated, it gives CASSARTGTNYGYTF.

The chain couples TRBV6-6 to TRBJ2-7; no clear D. The CDR3 is 12 amino acids. Trimming pared 0 bases from V and 6 bases from J, leaving 6 bases between. The germline gives CDR1 MNHNY, CDR2 SVGAGI (reference sequence). The DNA of the CDR3 is TGTGCCAGCAGTTACTCGATAGCCGAGCAGTACTTC. Its protein is CASSYSIAEQYF.